The 31 T cell receptor beta chains given below trace back to one sample, sequenced in a study of T cell repertoires in cytomegalovirus infection. TCRdb analysed the reads with MiXCR anew, one entry per CDR3 protein. The table includes about a million distinct CDR3 sequences, roughly 30% detected once. Their specific antigens are unknown. Material: cultured CD8+ T cells from PBMCs, obtained from culture after CMV antigen stimulation. The origin of the receptors is a human donor in good health (CMV status not recorded). Some clones in this sample may be carry-over from other donors' samples.

J is TRBJ2-3 and V is TRBV28; 8 bases agree with TRBD1. The J segment lost 4 bases and the V segment lost 6 bases, leaving 6 bases of the junction unmatched. Looked up from germline, CDR1 is MDHEN and CDR2 is SYDVKM. The CDR3 runs to 14 residues. The CDR3, as DNA: TGTGCCAGCAGGGATCTACAGGGGGCAGATACGCAGTATTTT. The encoded protein is CASRDLQGADTQYF.

V and J are TRBV6-6 and TRBJ2-5; 8 bases map to TRBD2. V lost 5 bases and J lost 5; bases outside the gene matches: 4. The CDR3 is made up of 13 amino acids. CDR1 and CDR2 (germline): MNHNY, SVGAGI (reference sequence). The CDR3 sequence: CASSRGGVETQYF. The CDR3 DNA sequence: TGTGCCAGCAGTCGGGGGGGTGTGGAGACCCAGTACTTC.

This clonotype was picked up a small number of times. The rearrangement uses TRBV9 and TRBJ2-1; 7 nucleotides line up with TRBD2. V dropped 4 bases and J dropped 8; count of bases not matched to a gene: 9. The CDR3 runs to 14 residues. Germline values: CDR1 SGDLS, CDR2 YYNGEE. The CDR3 here is CASSSLAGMDEQFF. DNA of the CDR3: TGTGCCAGCAGCTCCTTAGCGGGTATGGATGAGCAGTTCTTC.

The J gene is TRBJ2-3, the V gene TRBV6-7, with 8 bases lining up with TRBD1. TRBV6-7 is an ORF for which the function is uncertain. This CDR3 has 15 amino acids. Unmatched junction bases numbered 3, after V lost 0 bases and J lost 4 bases. The CDR3 is CASSYSGRGPDTQYF. CDR3 DNA: TGTGCCAGCAGTTACTCGGGCAGGGGGCCAGATACGCAGTATTTT.

Ten or more counts support this clonotype. V usage is TRBV12-3 or TRBV12-4 and J usage is TRBJ1-5; no definite D call. The V end lost 3 bases, the J end lost 10 bases, and 19 bases lay between the germline ends. This CDR3 is built from 15 residues. In DNA, the CDR3 is TGTGCCAGCAGTTTCGGATCAGTGTCTGTGTTCCCCCAGCATTTT. It specifies CASSFGSVSVFPQHF.

This clonotype was counted only a few times. V gene TRBV9 combines with J gene TRBJ2-1; TRBD2 matches at 7 bases. CDR1 is SGDLS, CDR2 YYNGEE, per germline. This CDR3 comprises 15 residues. V shed 4 bases and J 2 bases; nucleotides not matched to a gene: 6. CDR3 amino acids: CASSPREGPYNEQFF. DNA for the CDR3: TGTGCCAGCAGCCCTAGGGAGGGCCCCTACAATGAGCAGTTCTTC.

This chain links TRBV4-1 with TRBJ1-5; D not certain. The CDR3 is made up of 15 amino acids. Germline V lookup: CDR1 MGHRA, CDR2 YSYEKL. V gave up 0 bases and J gave up 3 bases, with 9 bases separating them. DNA of the CDR3: TGCGCCAGCAGCCAAGACACGGTCACCAATCAGCCCCAGCATTTT. Translation gives CASSQDTVTNQPQHF.

This clonotype has only a few counts. The CDR3 region has the DNA TGTGCCAGTACCCGAGGACAGGGGCCAAATGAGCAGTTCTTC. It encodes CASTRGQGPNEQFF. The J gene is TRBJ2-1, the V gene TRBV19; TRBD1 aligns across 9 bases. The V gene end was trimmed by 7 bases and the J gene end by 7 bases; junction bases not matched to a gene: 8. The CDR3 consists of 14 residues. Germline loops: CDR1 LNHDA, CDR2 SQIVND (reference sequence).

This clonotype was seen ten or more times. The V call is TRBV7-2, the J call TRBJ2-3; D ambiguous. Germline V gene lookup returns CDR1 SGHTA and CDR2 FQGNSA. CDR3 length equals 16 residues. The ends were cut back, 4 bases at V and 0 bases at J, with 14 bases in the middle. The CDR3 DNA is TGTGCCAGCAGCTCCCTGGAACCGGCCAGCACAGATACGCAGTATTTT. This translates into CASSSLEPASTDTQYF. Full variable domain (remainder filled in from reference TRBV7-2 and TRBJ2-3): GAGVSQSPSNKVTEKGKDVELRCDPISGHTALYWYRQSLGQGLEFLIYFQGNSAPDKSGLPSDRFSAERTGGSVSTLTIQRTQQEDSAVYLCASSSLEPASTDTQYFGPGTRLTVL.

This clonotype was detected only a few times. The gene calls are TRBV4-2 and TRBJ1-1, with a weak D call TRBD1 (5 bases). The ends were cut back, 2 bases at V and 1 base at J, with 8 bases in the middle. CDR1 LGHNA and CDR2 YNFKEQ come from the germline V gene. CDR3 size: 14 residues. In nucleotides, the CDR3 is TGTGCCAGCAGCCAAATCCAGGGGAACACTGAAGCTTTCTTT. It yields the protein CASSQIQGNTEAFF.

This clonotype has at least ten counts. The chain links TRBV7-9 to TRBJ2-5, with D unclear. The CDR3 spans 15 residues. V dropped 4 bases and J dropped 2 bases, with 14 bases sitting between them. CDR1 is SEHNR, CDR2 FQNEAQ, per germline (reference sequence). The CDR3: CASSSPQYGQETQYF. The CDR3 DNA is TGTGCCAGCAGCTCCCCGCAGTACGGACAAGAGACCCAGTACTTC.

This clonotype was seen a handful of times. The gene calls are TRBV6-1 and TRBJ1-4; D remains ambiguous. This CDR3 region has 13 residues. V lost 3 bases, J lost 7 bases, and 9 bases lay in between. Germline assignment: CDR1 MNHNS and CDR2 SASEGT. As DNA, the CDR3 is TGTGCCAGCAGTGACCGTCGAGGTGAAAAACTGTTTTTT. Amino acids: CASSDRRGEKLFF.

Only a few counts were recorded for this clonotype. The chain combines TRBV7-8 with TRBJ1-5; D remains unclear. V gave up 2 bases and J gave up 0 bases, with 5 bases separating them. The CDR3 contains 14 residues. In germline, CDR1 is SGHVS, CDR2 FQNEAQ. For the CDR3, the DNA is TGTGCCAGCAGCTTAACCCCTAGCAATCAGCCCCAGCATTTT. It is translated as CASSLTPSNQPQHF.

This clonotype was detected many times. This chain uses TRBV7-8 with TRBJ1-5; D gene unclear. The V end lost 4 bases, the J end lost 0 bases, and 19 bases lay between the germline ends. Germline assignment: CDR1 SGHVS and CDR2 FQNEAQ. This CDR3 is built from 18 residues. The CDR3: CASSSYGRSGDSNQPQHF. In DNA form, the CDR3 reads TGTGCCAGCAGCTCGTATGGCAGGTCGGGTGATAGCAATCAGCCCCAGCATTTT. Full variable domain (outside the CDR3, taken from reference TRBV7-8 and TRBJ1-5): GAGVSQSPRYKVAKRGQDVALRCDPISGHVSLFWYQQALGQGPEFLTYFQNEAQLDKSGLPSDRFFAERPEGSVSTLKIQRTQQEDSAVYLCASSSYGRSGDSNQPQHFGDGTRLSIL.

This clonotype was seen only a few times. The genes are TRBV29-1 and TRBJ2-7; D gene uncertain. The CDR3 consists of 13 residues. Germline CDR1 is SQVTM and CDR2 is ANQGSEA. Between the trimmed V and J ends, which lost 1 base and 4 bases, there was a span of 11 bases. The CDR3 here is CSVEGTDPYEQYF. The DNA for the CDR3 is TGCAGCGTTGAAGGGACGGACCCGTACGAGCAGTACTTC.

This clonotype was counted a few times. V and J are TRBV7-9 and TRBJ1-5, with TRBD1 matching 10 bases. The V gene end was trimmed by 5 bases and the J gene end by 2 bases; junction bases not matched to a gene: 12. The CDR3 runs to 18 residues. Germline loops: CDR1 SEHNR, CDR2 FQNEAQ (reference sequence). The CDR3 protein is CASSTGTGDRGGNQPQHF. The CDR3 coding sequence is TGTGCCAGCAGCACCGGGACAGGGGATCGGGGGGGCAATCAGCCCCAGCATTTT.

This chain uses TRBV27 with TRBJ1-1; weak D call: TRBD1 (5 bases). CDR1 and CDR2 from the germline V gene are MNHEY and SMNVEV (reference sequence). The CDR3 loop spans 17 amino acids. Trimming removed 1 base from V and 4 bases from J, with 19 bases in between. The CDR3 reads CASSLLPLGREGTEAFF. CDR3 sequence (DNA): TGTGCCAGCAGTTTATTACCCCTGGGCAGGGAGGGCACTGAAGCTTTCTTT.

This sequence joins TRBV27 and TRBJ2-1; 9 bases fit TRBD1. The J segment lost 4 bases and the V segment lost 5 bases, leaving 6 bases of the junction unmatched. This CDR3 is built from 15 residues. CDR1 is MNHEY, CDR2 SMNVEV, per germline (reference sequence). The CDR3 nucleotides read TGTGCCAGCAGTCCCGGGACAGGGAAGTACAATGAGCAGTTCTTC. Protein: CASSPGTGKYNEQFF.

In its sample, this clonotype was seen a few times. The chain uses TRBV4-2 and TRBJ2-1; 16 bases agree with TRBD2. After removal of 1 base from V and 9 bases from J, the junction contained 6 bases not matched to a gene. Germline V CDR1 and CDR2: LGHNA, YNFKEQ. The CDR3 extends over 17 amino acids. The DNA for the CDR3 is TGTGCCAGCAGCCAAGGGGGGGGACTAGCGGGAGGGGCTGAGCAGTTCTTC. Translated, it gives CASSQGGGLAGGAEQFF.

This clonotype was seen only once. The junction does not match germline at one end; this may be a read error. The V gene is TRBV10-3, the J gene TRBJ2-1, with TRBD1 identical over 8 bases. In germline, CDR1 is ENHRY, CDR2 SYGVKD. The length of the CDR3 is 11 residues. DNA for the CDR3: TGTACCATCACCGGGACAGGAGAGCAGTTCTTC. It yields the protein CTITGTGEQFF.

This clonotype was detected only a few times. The genes are TRBV6-2 or TRBV6-3 and TRBJ1-2; unclear D gene. Germline loops: CDR1 MNHEY, CDR2 SVGEGT. The CDR3 has 18 residues. The ends were cut back, 5 bases at V and 3 bases at J, with 25 bases in the middle. DNA of the CDR3: TGTGCCAGCAGTAAGGCCCGGTATGGCGGAAGAGAGGACTATGGCTACACCTTC. As protein: CASSKARYGGREDYGYTF.

This clonotype came up many times. The chain recombines TRBV7-8 with TRBJ2-1; TRBD1 might be the D (5 bases). This CDR3 region has 14 residues. The ends were cut back, 2 bases at V and 4 bases at J, with 9 bases in the middle. CDR1 and CDR2 (germline): SGHVS, FQNEAQ. The CDR3 region is CASSLNRLYNEQFF. The DNA of the CDR3 is TGTGCCAGCAGCTTAAACAGGCTTTACAATGAGCAGTTCTTC.

V is TRBV7-9 and J is TRBJ1-1, with a weak D call TRBD1 (6 bases). V dropped 1 base and J dropped 11 bases, with 23 bases sitting between them. Per germline, CDR1 SEHNR and CDR2 FQNEAQ (reference sequence). The CDR3 is 16 residues long. CDR3 in DNA: TGTGCCAGCAGCTTAGGGGGACTGGACAGCCAAGGCTCGGCTTTCTTT. This sequence encodes CASSLGGLDSQGSAFF.

The chain combines TRBV6-1 with TRBJ1-4; D gene uncertain. Germline values: CDR1 MNHNS, CDR2 SASEGT. V gave up 6 bases and J gave up 7 bases, with 15 bases separating them. This CDR3 has 14 residues. For the CDR3, the DNA is TGTGCCAGCAGCCCGAACGGGGATGTTGAAAAACTGTTTTTT. It encodes CASSPNGDVEKLFF.

V and J are TRBV2 and TRBJ2-1, with 8 bases identical to TRBD1. The CDR3 is 16 amino acids. CDR1 SNHLY and CDR2 FYNNEI come from the germline V gene. Losses at the gene ends were 2 bases for V and 2 bases for J; bases not matched to a gene: 5. In DNA, the CDR3 is TGTGCCAGCAGTGAAACCCAGGGGGCCACCTACAATGAGCAGTTCTTC. It yields the protein CASSETQGATYNEQFF.

This clonotype was observed at least ten times. V usage is TRBV7-4 and J usage is TRBJ1-1; unclear D gene. CDR1 and CDR2 (germline): SGHVT, SQSDAQ. The CDR3 consists of 15 residues. V lost 2 bases, J lost 1 base, and 11 bases lay in between. This chain's CDR3 is CASSLRQEGNTEAFF. CDR3 DNA: TGTGCCAGCAGCTTAAGGCAGGAGGGGAACACTGAAGCTTTCTTT.

V usage is TRBV5-3 and J usage is TRBJ2-1; D remains unclear. TRBV5-3 is designated an ORF whose function remains uncertain. V was shortened by 8 bases and J by 4 bases, with 16 bases between the two germline ends. The CDR3 has 14 amino acids. The CDR3 DNA reads TGTGCCAGCAGCCCACGGGCCATGTACAATGAGCAGTTCTTC. Translating it yields CASSPRAMYNEQFF.

The rearrangement joins TRBV4-1 to TRBJ2-7; D possibly corresponds to TRBD1 (5 bases). CDR3 length equals 14 residues. With 0 bases removed from V and 4 bases from J, the gap between germline ends came to 10 bases. The germline V gene encodes CDR1 MGHRA and CDR2 YSYEKL. As DNA, the CDR3 is TGCGCCAGCAGCCAAGATGCAGGGTGGTACGAGCAGTACTTC. Amino acids: CASSQDAGWYEQYF.

This clonotype was seen once. This rearrangement joins TRBV20-1 to TRBJ1-5, with a tentative D call TRBD1 (5 bases). Looked up from germline, CDR1 is DFQATT and CDR2 is SNEGSKA (reference sequence). The CDR3 contains 14 residues. Trimming took 3 bases from V and 0 from J, leaving 9 bases between them. The CDR3, as DNA: TGCAGTGCTAGGGGGGGGTATAGCAATCAGCCCCAGCATTTT. Residues: CSARGGYSNQPQHF.

The rearrangement joins TRBV6-2 or TRBV6-3 to TRBJ1-6, with 9 bases fitting TRBD1. Germline CDR1 MNHEY, CDR2 SVGEGT. CDR3 length equals 17 residues. With V trimmed by 4 bases and J by 2 bases, 6 bases remained unmatched. The chain's CDR3 is CASSSRTGAAYNSPLHF. For the CDR3, the DNA is TGTGCCAGCAGTTCCCGGACAGGGGCAGCCTATAATTCACCCCTCCACTTT.

This rearrangement joins TRBV24-1 to TRBJ2-2, with a weak D call TRBD1 (6 bases). Germline CDR1 KGHDR, CDR2 SFDVKD. This CDR3 has 16 residues. V lost 2 bases to trimming and J lost 0 bases, with 9 bases between them. This CDR3 reads CATSDWGQANTGELFF. The CDR3 bases are TGTGCCACCAGTGATTGGGGACAAGCGAACACCGGGGAGCTGTTTTTT.